The sequence of this TCR beta chain was determined in a study of blood T cell repertoires in COVID-19. It was within 2 weeks before study entry that exposed participants met a COVID-19 case. As originally analysed: How many nucleated cells were present was estimated from reference gene primer amplification. Produced via immunoSEQ multiplex PCR; TCRdb's table is partial and in-frame only. Clone size and the V and J calls come from that table; the DNA yielded D and trimming. This sample has some 400,000 clones; approximately 91% occur once, and the top ten carry about 0.78%. Germline lookup yields CDR1 MNHEY and CDR2 SMNVEV (reference sequence). Trimming took 2 bases from V and 0 from J, leaving 10 bases between them. The CDR3 length is 15 residues.

The sample was PBMCs or T cells enriched from blood (not recorded which). This chain joins TRBV27 and TRBJ1-2; tentative D call: TRBD1 (5 bases). The receptor comes from a woman between 40 and 50 years old who had been exposed to COVID-19. The DNA for the CDR3 is TGTGCCAGCAGTTTAACAGGACGAGCTAACTATGGCTACACCTTC. Translated: CASSLTGRANYGYTF.